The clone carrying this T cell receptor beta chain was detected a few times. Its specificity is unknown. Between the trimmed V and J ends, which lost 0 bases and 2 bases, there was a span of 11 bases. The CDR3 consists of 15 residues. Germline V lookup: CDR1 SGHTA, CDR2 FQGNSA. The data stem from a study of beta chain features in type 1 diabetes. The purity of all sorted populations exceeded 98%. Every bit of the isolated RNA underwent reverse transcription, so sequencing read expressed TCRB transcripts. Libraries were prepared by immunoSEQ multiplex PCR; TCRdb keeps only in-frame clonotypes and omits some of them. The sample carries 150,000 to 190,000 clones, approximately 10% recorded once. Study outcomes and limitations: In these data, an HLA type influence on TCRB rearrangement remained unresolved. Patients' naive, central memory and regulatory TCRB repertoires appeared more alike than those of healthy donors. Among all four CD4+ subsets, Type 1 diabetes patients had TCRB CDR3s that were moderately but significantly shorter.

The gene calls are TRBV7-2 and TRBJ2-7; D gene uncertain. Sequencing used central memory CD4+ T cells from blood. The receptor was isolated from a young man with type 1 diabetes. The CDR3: CASSLAFGGTYEQYF. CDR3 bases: TGTGCCAGCAGCTTAGCGTTTGGCGGAACCTACGAGCAGTACTTC. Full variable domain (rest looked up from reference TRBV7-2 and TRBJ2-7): GAGVSQSPSNKVTEKGKDVELRCDPISGHTALYWYRQSLGQGLEFLIYFQGNSAPDKSGLPSDRFSAERTGGSVSTLTIQRTQQEDSAVYLCASSLAFGGTYEQYFGPGTRLTVT.